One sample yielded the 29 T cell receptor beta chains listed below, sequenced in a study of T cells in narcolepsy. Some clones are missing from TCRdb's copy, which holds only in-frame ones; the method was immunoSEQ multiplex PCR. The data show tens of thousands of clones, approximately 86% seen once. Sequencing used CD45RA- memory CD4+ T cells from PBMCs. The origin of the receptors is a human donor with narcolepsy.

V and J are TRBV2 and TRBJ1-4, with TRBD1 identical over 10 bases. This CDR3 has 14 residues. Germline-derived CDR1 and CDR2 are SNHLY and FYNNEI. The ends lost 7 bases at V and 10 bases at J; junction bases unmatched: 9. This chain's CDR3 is CASNIDRGQRKLFF. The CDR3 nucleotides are TGTGCCAGCAACATCGACAGGGGGCAGCGAAAACTGTTTTTT.

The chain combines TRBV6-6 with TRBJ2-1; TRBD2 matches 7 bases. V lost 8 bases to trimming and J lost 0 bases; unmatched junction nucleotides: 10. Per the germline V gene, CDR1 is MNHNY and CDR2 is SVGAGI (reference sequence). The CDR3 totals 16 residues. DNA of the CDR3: TGTGCCAGCCTCTTGGAGGGAGGGAGCTCCTACAATGAGCAGTTCTTC. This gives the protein CASLLEGGSSYNEQFF.

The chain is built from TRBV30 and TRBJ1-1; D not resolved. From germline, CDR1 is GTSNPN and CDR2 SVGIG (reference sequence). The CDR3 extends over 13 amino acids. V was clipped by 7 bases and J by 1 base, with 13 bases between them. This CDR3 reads CASTTTENTEAFF. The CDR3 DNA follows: TGTGCCTCCACTACCACTGAGAACACTGAAGCTTTCTTT.

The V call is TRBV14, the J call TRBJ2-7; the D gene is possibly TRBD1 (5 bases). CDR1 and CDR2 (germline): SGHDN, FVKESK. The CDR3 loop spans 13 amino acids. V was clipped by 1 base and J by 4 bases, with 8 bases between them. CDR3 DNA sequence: TGTGCCAGCAGCCAAGTCGACAGTTACGAGCAGTACTTC. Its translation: CASSQVDSYEQYF.

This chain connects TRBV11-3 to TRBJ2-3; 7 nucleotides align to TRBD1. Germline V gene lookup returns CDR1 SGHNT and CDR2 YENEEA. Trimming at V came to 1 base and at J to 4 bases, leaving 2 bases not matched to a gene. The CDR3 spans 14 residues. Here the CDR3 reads CASSLGTGADTQYF. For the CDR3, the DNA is TGTGCCAGCAGCTTAGGCACAGGGGCAGATACGCAGTATTTT.

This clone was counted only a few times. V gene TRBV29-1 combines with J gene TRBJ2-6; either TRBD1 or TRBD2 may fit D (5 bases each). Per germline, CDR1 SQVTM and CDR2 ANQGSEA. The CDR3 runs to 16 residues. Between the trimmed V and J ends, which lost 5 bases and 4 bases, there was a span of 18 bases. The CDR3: CSVFHEWGSGANVLTF. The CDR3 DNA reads TGCAGCGTTTTTCATGAATGGGGGTCAGGGGCCAACGTCCTGACTTTC.

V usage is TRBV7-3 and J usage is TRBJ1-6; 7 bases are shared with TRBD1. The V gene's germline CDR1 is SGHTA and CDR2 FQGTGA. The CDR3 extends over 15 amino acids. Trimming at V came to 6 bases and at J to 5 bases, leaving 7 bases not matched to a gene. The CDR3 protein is CASRITGTDNSPLHF. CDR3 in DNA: TGTGCCAGCAGGATTACTGGGACAGATAATTCACCCCTCCACTTT.

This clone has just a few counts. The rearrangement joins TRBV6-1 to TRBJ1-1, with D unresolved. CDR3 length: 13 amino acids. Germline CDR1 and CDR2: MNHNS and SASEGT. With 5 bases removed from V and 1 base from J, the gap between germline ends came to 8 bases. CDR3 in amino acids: CASSQKRNTEAFF. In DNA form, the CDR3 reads TGTGCCAGCAGTCAGAAGAGGAACACTGAAGCTTTCTTT.

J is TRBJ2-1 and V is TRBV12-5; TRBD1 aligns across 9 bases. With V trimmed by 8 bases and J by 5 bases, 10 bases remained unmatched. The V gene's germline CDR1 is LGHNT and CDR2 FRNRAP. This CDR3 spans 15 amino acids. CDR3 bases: TGTGCTAGTCGGTCTGGACAGGGGTATAACAATGAGCAGTTCTTC. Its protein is CASRSGQGYNNEQFF. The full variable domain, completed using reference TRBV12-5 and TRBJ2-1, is DARVTQTPRHKVTEMGQEVTMRCQPILGHNTVFWYRQTMMQGLELLAYFRNRAPLDDSGMPKDRFSAEMPDATLATLKIQPSEPRDSAVYFCASRSGQGYNNEQFFGPGTRLTVL.

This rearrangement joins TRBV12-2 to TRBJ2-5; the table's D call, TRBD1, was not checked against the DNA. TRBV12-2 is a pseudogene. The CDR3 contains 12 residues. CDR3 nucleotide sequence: TGTGCAAGTCCCAGAGGTGGGGCCCCCTGTGACTTC. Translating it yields CASPRGGAPCDF.

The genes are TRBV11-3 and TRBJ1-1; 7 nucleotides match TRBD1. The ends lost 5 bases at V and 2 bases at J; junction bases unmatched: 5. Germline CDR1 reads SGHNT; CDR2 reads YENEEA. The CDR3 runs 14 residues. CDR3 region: CASSPGTANTEAFF. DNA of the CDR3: TGTGCCAGCAGCCCAGGGACAGCAAACACTGAAGCTTTCTTT.

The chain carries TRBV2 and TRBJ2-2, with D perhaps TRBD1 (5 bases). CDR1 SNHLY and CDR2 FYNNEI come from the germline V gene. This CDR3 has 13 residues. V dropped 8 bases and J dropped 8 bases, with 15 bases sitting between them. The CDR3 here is CASSTDREGELFF. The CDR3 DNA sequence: TGTGCCAGCTCGACCGACAGAGAGGGGGAGCTGTTTTTT.

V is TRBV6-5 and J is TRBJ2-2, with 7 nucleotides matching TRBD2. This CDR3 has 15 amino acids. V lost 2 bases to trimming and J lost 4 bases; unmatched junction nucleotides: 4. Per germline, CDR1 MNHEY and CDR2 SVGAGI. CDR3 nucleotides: TGTGCCAGCAGTTACGGGGCGGGAGCCACCGGGGAGCTGTTTTTT. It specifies CASSYGAGATGELFF.

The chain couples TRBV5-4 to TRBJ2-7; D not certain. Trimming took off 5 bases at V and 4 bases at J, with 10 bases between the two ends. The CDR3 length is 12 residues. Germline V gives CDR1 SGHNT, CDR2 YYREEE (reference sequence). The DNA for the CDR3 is TGTGCCAGCAGTCTCGACGCTTACGAGCAGTACTTC. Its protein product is CASSLDAYEQYF.

The chain's CDR3 is CASSPGQGYGYTF. The CDR3 nucleotides read TGTGCCAGCAGTCCGGGACAGGGTTATGGCTACACCTTC. The chain joins TRBV7-3 to TRBJ1-2; 9 positions agree with TRBD1. The CDR3 runs 13 residues. The ends lost 6 bases at V and 5 bases at J; junction bases unmatched: 4. CDR1 is SGHTA, CDR2 FQGTGA, per germline.

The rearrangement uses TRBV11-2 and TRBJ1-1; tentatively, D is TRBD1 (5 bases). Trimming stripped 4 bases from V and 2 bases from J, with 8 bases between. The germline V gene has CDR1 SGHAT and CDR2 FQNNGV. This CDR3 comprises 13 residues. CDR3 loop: CASSSRGNTEAFF. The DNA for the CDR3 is TGTGCCAGCAGCTCAAGGGGCAACACTGAAGCTTTCTTT.

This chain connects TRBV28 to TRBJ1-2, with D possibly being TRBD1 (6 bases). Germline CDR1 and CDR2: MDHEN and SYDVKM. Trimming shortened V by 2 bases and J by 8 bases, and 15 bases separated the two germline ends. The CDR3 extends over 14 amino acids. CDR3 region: CASSLGRGRWGYTF. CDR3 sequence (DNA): TGTGCCAGCAGTTTAGGCAGGGGCAGGTGGGGCTACACCTTC.

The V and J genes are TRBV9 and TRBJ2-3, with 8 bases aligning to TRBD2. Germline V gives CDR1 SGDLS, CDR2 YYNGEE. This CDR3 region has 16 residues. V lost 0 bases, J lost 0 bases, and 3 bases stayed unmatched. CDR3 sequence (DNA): TGTGCCAGCAGCGTAGGGTCTAGCGGGAGCACAGATACGCAGTATTTT. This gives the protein CASSVGSSGSTDTQYF.

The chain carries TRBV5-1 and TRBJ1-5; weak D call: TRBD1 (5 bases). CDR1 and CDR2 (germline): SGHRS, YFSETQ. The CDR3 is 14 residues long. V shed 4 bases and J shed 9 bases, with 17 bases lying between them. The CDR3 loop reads CASSPGDGLGPQHF. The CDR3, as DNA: TGCGCCAGCAGCCCTGGGGACGGCCTGGGGCCCCAGCATTTT.

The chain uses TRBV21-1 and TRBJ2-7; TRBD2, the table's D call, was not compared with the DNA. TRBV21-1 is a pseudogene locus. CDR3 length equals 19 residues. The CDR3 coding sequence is TGTGCCAGCAGCAAAGACCCGATGGAAATAGCGGGGCGAGCCTACGAGCAGTACTTC. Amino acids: CASSKDPMEIAGRAYEQYF.

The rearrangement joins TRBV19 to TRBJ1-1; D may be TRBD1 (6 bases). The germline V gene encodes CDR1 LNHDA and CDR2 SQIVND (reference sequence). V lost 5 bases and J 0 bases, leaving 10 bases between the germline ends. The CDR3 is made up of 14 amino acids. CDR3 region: CASSHQGLNTEAFF. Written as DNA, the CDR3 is TGTGCCAGTAGTCATCAGGGGCTGAACACTGAAGCTTTCTTT.

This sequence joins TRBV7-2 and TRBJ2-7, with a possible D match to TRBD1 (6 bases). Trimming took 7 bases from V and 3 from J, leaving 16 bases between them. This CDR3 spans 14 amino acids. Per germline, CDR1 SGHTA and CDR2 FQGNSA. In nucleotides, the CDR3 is TGTGCCAGCACCAGTTACGGGACAAGCTACGAGCAGTACTTC. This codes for CASTSYGTSYEQYF. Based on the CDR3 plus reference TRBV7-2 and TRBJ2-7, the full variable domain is GAGVSQSPSNKVTEKGKDVELRCDPISGHTALYWYRQSLGQGLEFLIYFQGNSAPDKSGLPSDRFSAERTGGSVSTLTIQRTQQEDSAVYLCASTSYGTSYEQYFGPGTRLTVT.

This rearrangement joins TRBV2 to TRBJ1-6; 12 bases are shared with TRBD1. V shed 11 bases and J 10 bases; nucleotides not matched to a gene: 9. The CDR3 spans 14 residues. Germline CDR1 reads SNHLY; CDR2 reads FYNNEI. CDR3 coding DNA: TGTGCCGGGAACCGGGACAGGGGGCTATCACCCCTCCACTTT. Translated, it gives CAGNRDRGLSPLHF. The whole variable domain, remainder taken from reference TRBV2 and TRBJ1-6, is EPEVTQTPSHQVTQMGQEVILRCVPISNHLYFYWYRQILGQKVEFLVSFYNNEISEKSEIFDDQFSVERPDGSNFTLKIRSTKLEDSAMYFCAGNRDRGLSPLHFGNGTRLTVT.

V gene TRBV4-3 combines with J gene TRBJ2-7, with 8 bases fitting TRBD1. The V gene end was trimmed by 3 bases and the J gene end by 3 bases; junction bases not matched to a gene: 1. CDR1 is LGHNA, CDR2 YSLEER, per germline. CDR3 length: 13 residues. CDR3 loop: CASSHTGGYEQYF. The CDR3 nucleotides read TGCGCCAGCAGCCACACAGGGGGCTACGAGCAGTACTTC.

The CDR3 DNA reads as TGTGCCAGCAGTGAAAGCCATGAGCAGTTCTTC. Translated, it gives CASSESHEQFF. This chain uses TRBV2 with TRBJ2-1; D gene unclear. The CDR3 extends over 11 amino acids. Germline loops: CDR1 SNHLY, CDR2 FYNNEI. V shed 2 bases and J shed 8 bases, with 4 bases lying between them.

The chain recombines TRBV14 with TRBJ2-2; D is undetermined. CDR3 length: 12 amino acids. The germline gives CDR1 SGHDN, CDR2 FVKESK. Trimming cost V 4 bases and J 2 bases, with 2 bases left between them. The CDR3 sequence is CASSLNTGELFF. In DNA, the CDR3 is TGTGCCAGCAGCCTCAACACCGGGGAGCTGTTTTTT. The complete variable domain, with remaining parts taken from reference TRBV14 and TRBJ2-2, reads EAGVTQFPSHSVIEKGQTVTLRCDPISGHDNLYWYRRVMGKEIKFLLHFVKESKQDESGMPNNRFLAERTGGTYSTLKVQPAELEDSGVYFCASSLNTGELFFGEGSRLTVL.

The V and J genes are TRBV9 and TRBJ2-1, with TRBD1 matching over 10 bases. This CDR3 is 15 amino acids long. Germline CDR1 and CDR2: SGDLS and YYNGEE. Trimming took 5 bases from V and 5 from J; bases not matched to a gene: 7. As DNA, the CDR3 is TGTGCCAGCAGACCTCCCGGGACAGGGGACAATGAGCAGTTCTTC. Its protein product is CASRPPGTGDNEQFF.

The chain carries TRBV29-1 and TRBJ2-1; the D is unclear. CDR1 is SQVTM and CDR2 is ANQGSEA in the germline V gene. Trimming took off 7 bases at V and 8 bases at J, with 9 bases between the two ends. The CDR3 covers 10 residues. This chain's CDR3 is CSASADEQFF. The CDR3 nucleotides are TGCAGCGCCTCGGCTGATGAGCAGTTCTTC.

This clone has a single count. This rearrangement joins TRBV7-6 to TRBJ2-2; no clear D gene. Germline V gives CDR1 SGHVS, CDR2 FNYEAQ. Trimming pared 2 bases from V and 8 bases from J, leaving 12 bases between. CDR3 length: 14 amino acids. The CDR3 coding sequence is TGTGCCAGCAGCTTATTGGGTACTGTAGGGGAGCTGTTTTTT. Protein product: CASSLLGTVGELFF.